The rows below give T cell receptor beta chains drawn from one sample of a study of T cells in Graves' hyperthyroidism and ophthalmopathy. TCRdb re-derived calls from the multiplex PCR reads in MiXCR, one entry per CDR3 protein. The sample records about 570,000 distinct CDR3 sequences, around 15% being singletons. The sample was blood. These receptors originate from a woman in her thirties or forties with Graves' hyperthyroidism. Both conserved end residues are part of each CDR3.

TRBJ2-5,16,TRBV20-1,CSARDLTPGGQETQYF
TRBJ2-5,15,TRBV20-1,CSARDGREGHGTQYF
TRBJ1-1,13,TRBV5-1,CASRLDPNTEAFF
TRBJ1-5,16,TRBV15,CATSRDLSLSNQPQHF
TRBJ1-2,15,TRBV6-1,CASHRDPGASRGYTF
TRBJ2-5,15,TRBV7-9,CASSREGQGRETQYF
TRBJ2-7,14,TRBV7-2,CASRSGTSAYEQYF
TRBJ2-7,14,TRBV30,CAWSVGGFSYEQYF
TRBJ2-7,17,TRBV11-2,CASSLDRGGLADYEQYF
TRBJ1-4,13,TRBV20-1,CSASVPTNEKLFF
TRBJ1-5,16,TRBV7-8,CASSLGTGAGNQPQHF
TRBJ2-1,15,TRBV27,CASSLSRGQYNEQFF
TRBJ2-7,16,TRBV3-1,CASSRGDRGLSYEQYF
TRBJ1-5,13,TRBV28,CASSSEGNQPQHF
TRBJ2-1,12,TRBV3-1,CASSHLADEQFF
TRBJ2-7,15,TRBV20-1,CSATGTSRGSYEQYF
TRBJ1-3,13,TRBV28,CATMDTTGNTIYF
TRBJ2-3,14,TRBV20-1,CSARSSGGTDTQYF
TRBJ2-3,13,TRBV20-1,CSARAGLTDTQYF
TRBJ1-2,14,TRBV10-3,CAISESQGYNGYTF
TRBJ1-5,15,TRBV6-2/TRBV6-3,CASSYFAGALGAQHF
TRBJ2-4,16,TRBV20-1,CSAKRSTGYAKNIQYF
TRBJ2-5,15,TRBV14,CASSQGTSAMETQYF
TRBJ1-5,15,TRBV4-1,CASSQLTGNNQPQHF